Listed here are 8 T cell receptor beta chains from one sample, sequenced in a study of T cell responses to AZD1222 COVID-19 vaccine. Profiling relied on immunoSEQ multiplex PCR, and the TCRdb table lists in-frame clones only, not all of them. The sample holds under 150,000 clones; 70% to 90% are singletons and the top ten take approximately 3.5%. This specimen consisted of peripheral blood, obtained on day 0 of AZD1222 vaccination. The receptors shown here come from an adult in good health.

The CDR3 DNA reads as TGTGCCAGCTCCTCCCACCGGGATCAGCCCCAGCATTTT. Translation: CASSSHRDQPQHF. This chain uses TRBV18 with TRBJ1-5, with D uncertain. V gave up 6 bases and J gave up 5 bases, with 11 bases separating them. CDR1 and CDR2 (germline): KGHSH, LQKENI. The length of the CDR3 is 13 residues. The entire variable domain, with the rest obtained from reference TRBV18 and TRBJ1-5, is as follows: NAGVMQNPRHLVRRRGQEARLRCSPMKGHSHVYWYRQLPEEGLKFMVYLQKENIIDESGMPKERFSAEFPKEGPSILRIQQVVRGDSAAYFCASSSHRDQPQHFGDGTRLSIL.

By proportion, this clone is medium-sized. The V call is TRBV25-1, the J call TRBJ1-1; maybe TRBD1 (6 bases). With 8 bases removed from V and 0 bases from J, the gap between germline ends came to 19 bases. The CDR3 consists of 16 residues. The germline gives CDR1 MGHDK, CDR2 SYGVNS. The CDR3 region has the DNA TGTGCCAGCTCCTTCACGTCGGGACAAATGAACACTGAAGCTTTCTTT. This gives the protein CASSFTSGQMNTEAFF.

V and J are TRBV15 and TRBJ1-5; no reliable D call. Trimming shortened V by 3 bases and J by 0 bases, and 15 bases separated the two germline ends. The germline V gene encodes CDR1 LNHNV and CDR2 YYDKDF (reference sequence). The CDR3 consists of 17 residues. The DNA for the CDR3 is TGTGCCACCAGCAGTGGCGGAGCATCTACTAGCAATCAGCCCCAGCATTTT. Its protein product is CATSSGGASTSNQPQHF.

The J gene is TRBJ1-2, the V gene TRBV12-3 or TRBV12-4; D unresolved. Trimming took 3 bases from V and 0 from J, leaving 5 bases between them. The CDR3 extends over 13 amino acids. The CDR3 loop is CASSLTTNYGYTF. The CDR3 nucleotides read TGTGCCAGCAGTTTGACTACTAACTATGGCTACACCTTC.

The chain links TRBV19 to TRBJ2-7; D unclear. This CDR3 region has 13 residues. CDR1 is LNHDA, CDR2 SQIVND, per germline (reference sequence). Trimming shortened V by 7 bases and J by 3 bases, and 13 bases separated the two germline ends. CDR3 region: CASTQDGGYEQYF. CDR3 sequence (DNA): TGTGCCAGTACCCAGGACGGTGGCTACGAGCAGTACTTC.

V is TRBV19 and J is TRBJ1-1; the D is unclear. CDR3 length equals 14 residues. V lost 5 bases and J 0 bases, leaving 10 bases between the germline ends. In germline, CDR1 is LNHDA, CDR2 SQIVND (reference sequence). CDR3: CASSLKRLNTEAFF. DNA for the CDR3: TGTGCCAGTAGTCTCAAACGGCTGAACACTGAAGCTTTCTTT.

The chain couples TRBV6-6 to TRBJ2-2; D not certain. V was shortened by 0 bases and J by 6 bases, with 14 bases between the two germline ends. Germline V CDR1 and CDR2: MNHNY, SVGAGI (reference sequence). The CDR3 consists of 16 residues. CDR3 DNA: TGTGCCAGCAGTTACTCCCGGGCCTTAAGTGCCGGGGAGCTGTTTTTT. This encodes CASSYSRALSAGELFF.

This chain joins TRBV7-2 and TRBJ2-1; D is perhaps TRBD2 (6 bases). In germline, CDR1 is SGHTA, CDR2 FQGNSA. This CDR3 is built from 15 residues. V was trimmed by 6 bases and J by 4 bases, leaving 16 bases between them. CDR3 nucleotide sequence: TGTGCCAGCAGTTCGGGACTCCCGGGGTACAATGAGCAGTTCTTC. Protein product: CASSSGLPGYNEQFF.